The clone carrying this T cell receptor beta chain was counted at least ten times. This specimen comes from a study of early T cells in non-severe SARS-CoV-2 infection. Study summary: Chains from this unsorted whole-blood bulk RNA could not be paired.

The CDR3 is 13 residues long. Germline-derived CDR1 and CDR2 are SGHVS and FNYEAQ. The germline V and J ends were trimmed by 5 bases and 0 bases, with 5 bases remaining between them. Individually, cDNA molecules had unique molecular identifiers attached to them. MiXCR, run by TCRdb on the 5' RACE reads, gives a single entry per CDR3 protein. The table has about 80,000 distinct CDR3 sequences, about 15% seen once. The clonotype originates from an adult who was a healthcare worker with PCR-confirmed SARS-CoV-2 infection or an uninfected control (not recorded which). The J gene is TRBJ2-1, the V gene TRBV7-6; D ambiguous. Sequencing was carried out using whole blood. The CDR3 DNA reads as TGTGCCAGCAGCAAGAGCTCCTACAATGAGCAGTTCTTC. It encodes CASSKSSYNEQFF.